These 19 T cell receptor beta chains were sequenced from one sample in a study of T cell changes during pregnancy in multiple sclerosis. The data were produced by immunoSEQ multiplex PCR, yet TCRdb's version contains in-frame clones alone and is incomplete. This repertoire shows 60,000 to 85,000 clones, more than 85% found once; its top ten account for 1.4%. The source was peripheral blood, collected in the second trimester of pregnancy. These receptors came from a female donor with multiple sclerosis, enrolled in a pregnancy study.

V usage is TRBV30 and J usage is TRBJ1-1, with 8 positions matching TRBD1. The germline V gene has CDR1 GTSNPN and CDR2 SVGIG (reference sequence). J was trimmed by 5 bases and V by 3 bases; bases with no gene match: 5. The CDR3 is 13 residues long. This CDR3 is CAWRQGEGTEAFF. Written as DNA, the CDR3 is TGTGCCTGGAGACAGGGGGAAGGGACTGAAGCTTTCTTT.

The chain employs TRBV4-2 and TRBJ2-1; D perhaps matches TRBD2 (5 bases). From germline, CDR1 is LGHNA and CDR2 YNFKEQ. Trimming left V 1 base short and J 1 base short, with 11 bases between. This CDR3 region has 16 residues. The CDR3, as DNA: TGTGCCAGCAGCCAAGGCATAGGGAGTTCCTACAATGAGCAGTTCTTC. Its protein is CASSQGIGSSYNEQFF.

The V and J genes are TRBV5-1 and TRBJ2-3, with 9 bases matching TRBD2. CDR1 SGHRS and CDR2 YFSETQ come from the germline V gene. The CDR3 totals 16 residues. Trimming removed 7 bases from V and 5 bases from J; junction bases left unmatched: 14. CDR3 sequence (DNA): TGCGCCAGCGGCTCCCTAGCGGGATCCCCGGGAGATACGCAGTATTTT. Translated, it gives CASGSLAGSPGDTQYF.

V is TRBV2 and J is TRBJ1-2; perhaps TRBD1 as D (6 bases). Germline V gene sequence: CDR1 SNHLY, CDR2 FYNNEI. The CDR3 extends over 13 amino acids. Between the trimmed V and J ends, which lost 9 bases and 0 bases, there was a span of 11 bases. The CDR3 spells CARQTGTNYGYTF. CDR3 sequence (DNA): TGTGCCAGGCAGACAGGCACTAACTATGGCTACACCTTC.

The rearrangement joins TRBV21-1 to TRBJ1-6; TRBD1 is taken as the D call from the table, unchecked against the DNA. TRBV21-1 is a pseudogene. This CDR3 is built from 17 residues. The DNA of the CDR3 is TGTGCCAGCAGCTCAACTTCGGACAGGCGGACGAATTCACCCCTCCACTTT. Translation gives CASSSTSDRRTNSPLHF.

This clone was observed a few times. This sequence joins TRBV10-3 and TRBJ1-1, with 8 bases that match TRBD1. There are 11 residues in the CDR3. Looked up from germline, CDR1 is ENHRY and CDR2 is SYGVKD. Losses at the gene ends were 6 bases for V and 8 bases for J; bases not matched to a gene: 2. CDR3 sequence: CAISGTGEAFF. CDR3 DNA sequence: TGTGCCATCAGCGGGACAGGAGAAGCTTTCTTT.

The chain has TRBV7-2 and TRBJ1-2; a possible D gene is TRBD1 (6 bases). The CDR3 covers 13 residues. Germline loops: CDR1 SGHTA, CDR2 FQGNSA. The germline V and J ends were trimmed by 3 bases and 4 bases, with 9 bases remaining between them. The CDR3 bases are TGTGCCAGCAGCTTGGGAGGGGGCTATGGCTACACCTTC. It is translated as CASSLGGGYGYTF.

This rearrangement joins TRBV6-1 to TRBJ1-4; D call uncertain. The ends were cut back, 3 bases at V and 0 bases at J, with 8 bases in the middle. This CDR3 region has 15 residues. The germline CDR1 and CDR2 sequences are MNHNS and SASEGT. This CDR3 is CASSERFATNEKLFF. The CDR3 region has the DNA TGTGCCAGCAGTGAGAGATTTGCAACTAATGAAAAACTGTTTTTT.

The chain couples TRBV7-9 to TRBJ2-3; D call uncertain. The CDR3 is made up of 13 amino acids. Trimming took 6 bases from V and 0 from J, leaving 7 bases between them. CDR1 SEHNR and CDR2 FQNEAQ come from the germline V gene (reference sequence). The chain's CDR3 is CASSDLSTDTQYF. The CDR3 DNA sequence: TGTGCCAGCAGTGACTTAAGCACAGATACGCAGTATTTT. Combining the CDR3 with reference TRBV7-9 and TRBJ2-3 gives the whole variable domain DTGVSQNPRHKITKRGQNVTFRCDPISEHNRLYWYRQTLGQGPEFLTYFQNEAQLEKSRLLSDRFSAERPKGSFSTLEIQRTEQGDSAMYLCASSDLSTDTQYFGPGTRLTVL.

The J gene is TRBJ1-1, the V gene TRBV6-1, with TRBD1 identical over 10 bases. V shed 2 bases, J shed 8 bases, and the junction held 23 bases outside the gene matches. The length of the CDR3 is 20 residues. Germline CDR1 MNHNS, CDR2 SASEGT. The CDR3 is CASSELSFYGDRGRRGEAFF. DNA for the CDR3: TGTGCCAGCAGTGAATTAAGTTTCTACGGAGACAGGGGGCGAAGGGGCGAAGCTTTCTTT.

As DNA, the CDR3 is TGTGCCAGCAGTTACGGTATCGGGGACTGGAACAATGAGCAGTTCTTC. Protein sequence: CASSYGIGDWNNEQFF. The V call is TRBV6-6, the J call TRBJ2-1; tentatively, D is TRBD2 (6 bases). Trimming stripped 2 bases from V and 5 bases from J, with 16 bases between. Germline V gene sequence: CDR1 MNHNY, CDR2 SVGAGI (reference sequence). This CDR3 is built from 16 residues.

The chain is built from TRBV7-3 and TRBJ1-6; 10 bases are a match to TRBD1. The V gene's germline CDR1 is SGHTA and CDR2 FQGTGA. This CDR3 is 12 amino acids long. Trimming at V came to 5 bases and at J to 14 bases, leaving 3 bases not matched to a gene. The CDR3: CASSRGTGALHF. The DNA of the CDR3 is TGTGCCAGCAGCCGGGGGACAGGGGCCCTCCACTTT.

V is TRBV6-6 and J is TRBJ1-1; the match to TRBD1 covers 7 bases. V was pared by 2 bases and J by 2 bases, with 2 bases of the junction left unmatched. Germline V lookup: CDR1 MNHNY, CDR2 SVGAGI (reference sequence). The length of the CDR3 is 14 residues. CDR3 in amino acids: CASSYAGGNTEAFF. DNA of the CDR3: TGTGCCAGCAGTTACGCAGGGGGTAACACTGAAGCTTTCTTT.

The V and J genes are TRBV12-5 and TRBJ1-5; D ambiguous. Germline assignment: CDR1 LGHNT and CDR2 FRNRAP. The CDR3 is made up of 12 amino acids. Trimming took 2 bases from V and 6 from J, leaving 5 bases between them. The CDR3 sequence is CASGLTAQPQHF. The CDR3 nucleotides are TGTGCTAGTGGTTTGACAGCTCAGCCCCAGCATTTT.

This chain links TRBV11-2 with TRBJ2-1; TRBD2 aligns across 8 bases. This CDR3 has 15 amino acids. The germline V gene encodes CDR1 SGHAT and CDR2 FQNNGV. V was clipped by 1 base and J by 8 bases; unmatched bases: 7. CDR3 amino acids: CASSLAGREVDEQFF. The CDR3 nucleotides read TGTGCCAGCAGCTTAGCCGGGAGGGAAGTGGATGAGCAGTTCTTC.

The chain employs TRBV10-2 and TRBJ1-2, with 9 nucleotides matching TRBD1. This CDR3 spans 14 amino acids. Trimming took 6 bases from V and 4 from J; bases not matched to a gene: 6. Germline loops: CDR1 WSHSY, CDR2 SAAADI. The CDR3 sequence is CASSAPGQGYGYTF. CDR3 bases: TGCGCCAGCAGCGCTCCGGGACAGGGCTATGGCTACACCTTC.

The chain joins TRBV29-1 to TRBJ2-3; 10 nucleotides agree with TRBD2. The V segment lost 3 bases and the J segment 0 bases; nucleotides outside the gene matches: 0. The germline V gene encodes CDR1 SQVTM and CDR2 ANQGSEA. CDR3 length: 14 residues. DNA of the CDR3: TGCAGCGTTGAGACTAGCGGGAGCACAGATACGCAGTATTTT. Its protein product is CSVETSGSTDTQYF.

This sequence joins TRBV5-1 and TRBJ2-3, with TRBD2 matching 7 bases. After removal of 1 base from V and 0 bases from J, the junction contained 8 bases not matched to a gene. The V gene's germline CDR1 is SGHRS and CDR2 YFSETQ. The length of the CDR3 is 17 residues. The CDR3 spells CASSLLTSSASTDTQYF. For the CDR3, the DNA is TGCGCCAGCAGCTTGTTGACTAGCAGCGCTAGCACAGATACGCAGTATTTT.

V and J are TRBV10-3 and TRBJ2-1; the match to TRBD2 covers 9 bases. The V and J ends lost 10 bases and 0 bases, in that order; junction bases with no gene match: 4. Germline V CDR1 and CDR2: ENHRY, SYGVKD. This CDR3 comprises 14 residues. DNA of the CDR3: TGTGCCACCGATAGCGGGAGCTCCTACAATGAGCAGTTCTTC. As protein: CATDSGSSYNEQFF.